This T cell receptor (beta chain) was observed in a study of early T cells in non-severe SARS-CoV-2 infection. Study in general: Sequenced bulk RNA came from whole blood that was unsorted, and chains were unpaired. Study conclusions and caveats: Clonotype matching in VDJdb favored anti-spike CD8 responses and did not capture private and CD4 specificities.

Unique molecular identifiers were attached to individual cDNA molecules. Via MiXCR, TCRdb re-called the 5' RACE reads, giving one row per CDR3 protein. The sample includes 49,000 or so distinct CDR3 sequences, roughly 6.5% of them seen just once. On this clonotype: Antigen specificity is unknown.

CDR1 is SGDLS and CDR2 is YYNGEE in the germline V gene. The trim removed 4 bases at V and 2 bases at J, leaving 6 bases unmatched. The length of the CDR3 is 14 residues. This sample comprised whole blood, obtained at baseline. The chain carries TRBV9 and TRBJ2-7; 7 bases are a match to TRBD1. This clonotype originated in an adult who was a healthcare worker with PCR-confirmed SARS-CoV-2 infection or an uninfected control (not recorded which). This CDR3 is CASSPVTGTYEQYF. CDR3 DNA: TGTGCCAGCAGCCCTGTGACAGGGACCTACGAGCAGTACTTC.